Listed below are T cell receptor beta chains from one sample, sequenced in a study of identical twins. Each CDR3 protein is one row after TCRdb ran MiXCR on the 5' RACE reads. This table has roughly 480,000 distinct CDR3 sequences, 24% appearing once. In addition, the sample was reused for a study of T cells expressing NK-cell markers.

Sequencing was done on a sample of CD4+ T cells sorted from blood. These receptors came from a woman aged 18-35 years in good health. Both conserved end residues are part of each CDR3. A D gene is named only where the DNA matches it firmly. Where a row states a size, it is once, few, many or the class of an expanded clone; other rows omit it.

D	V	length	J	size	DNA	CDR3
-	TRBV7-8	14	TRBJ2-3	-	TGTGCCAGCAGCCGACTGGTTTCCACAGATACGCAGTATTTT	CASSRLVSTDTQYF
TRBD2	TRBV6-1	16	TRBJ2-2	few	TGTGCCAGCAGTCAATTAGCGGGAGTGAGCACCGGGGAGCTGTTTTTT	CASSQLAGVSTGELFF
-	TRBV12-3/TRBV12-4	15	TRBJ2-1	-	TGTGCCAGCAGTGGCAGACTAGGCATGGAGAGGGAGCAGTTCTTC	CASSGRLGMEREQFF
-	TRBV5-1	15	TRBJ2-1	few	TGCGCCAGCAGCTTGGAGGGGGGCATCTACAATGAGCAGTTCTTC	CASSLEGGIYNEQFF
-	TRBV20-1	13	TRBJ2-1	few	TGCAGTGCTAGAAGTCCCCCAGACAATGAGCAGTTCTTC	CSARSPPDNEQFF
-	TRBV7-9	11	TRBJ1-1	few	TGTGCCAGCAGCTTAACGTCCGAAGCTTTCTTT	CASSLTSEAFF
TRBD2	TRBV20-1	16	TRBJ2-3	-	TGCAGTGCTACACTCGGACTAGCGGGGGCCAGGGGTACGCAGTATTTT	CSATLGLAGARGTQYF
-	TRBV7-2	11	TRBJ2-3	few	TGTGCCAGCAGTATGAGGGGAACGCAGTATTTT	CASSMRGTQYF
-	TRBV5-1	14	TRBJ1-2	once	TGCGCCAGCAGCTCCTTAGGACACGAAAATGGCTACACCTTC	CASSSLGHENGYTF
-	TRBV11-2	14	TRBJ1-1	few	TGTGCCAGCAGCTTAGGGGCCACTTACACTGAAGCTTTCTTT	CASSLGATYTEAFF
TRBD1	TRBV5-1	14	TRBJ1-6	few	TGCGCCAGCAGCTTGGAACAGGGGACTTCACCCCTCCACTTT	CASSLEQGTSPLHF
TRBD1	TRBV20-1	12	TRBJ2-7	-	TGCAGTGCTGGATACAGGGGTTACGAGCAGTACTTC	CSAGYRGYEQYF
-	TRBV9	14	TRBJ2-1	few	TGTGCCAGCAGCTTTGACTGGACCTACAATGAGCAGTTCTTC	CASSFDWTYNEQFF
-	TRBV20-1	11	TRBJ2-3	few	TGCAGTGCTTTTCGGACCCCGACGCAGTATTTT	CSAFRTPTQYF
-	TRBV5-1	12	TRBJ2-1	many	TGCGCCAGCAGCCCCCTGGGGGATGAGCAGTTCTTC	CASSPLGDEQFF
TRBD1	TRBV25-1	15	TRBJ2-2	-	TGTGCCAGCTCCTCGACAGGGGTTGTCACCGGGGAGCTGTTTTTT	CASSSTGVVTGELFF
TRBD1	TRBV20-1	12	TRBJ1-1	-	TGCATCGGACAGGGACTAAACACTGAAGCTTTCTTT	CIGQGLNTEAFF
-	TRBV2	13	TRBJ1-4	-	TGTGCCAGCAGTGGACAGACTAATGAAAAACTGTTTTTT	CASSGQTNEKLFF
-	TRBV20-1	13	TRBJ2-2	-	TGCAGTGCTAGAAAGAGCGCAGCTGGGGAGCTGTTTTTT	CSARKSAAGELFF
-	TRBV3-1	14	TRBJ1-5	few	TGTGCCAGCAGCCAATTGCAGGGATCTCAGCCCCAGCATTTT	CASSQLQGSQPQHF
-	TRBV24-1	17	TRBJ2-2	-	TGTGCCACCAGTGACGCGAAAAAGGGACACACCACCGGGGAGCTGTTTTTT	CATSDAKKGHTTGELFF
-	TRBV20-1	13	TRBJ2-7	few	TGCAGTGCTAGCGGAACCCGGGGGCACGAGCAGTACTTC	CSASGTRGHEQYF
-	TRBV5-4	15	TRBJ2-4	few	TGTGCCAGCAGCTTGGCAACCCGGGGACCCAACATTCAGTACTTC	CASSLATRGPNIQYF
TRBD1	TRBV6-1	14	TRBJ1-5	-	TGTGCCAGCAGACCCGGACAGGGTATCACGCCCCAGCATTTT	CASRPGQGITPQHF
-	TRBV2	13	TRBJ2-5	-	TGTGCCAGCTCGGTCCTAACCCAAGAGACCCAGTACTTC	CASSVLTQETQYF
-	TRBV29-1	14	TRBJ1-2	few	TGCAGCGTCCAGGCTCGGGGCAAAAACTATGGCTACACCTTC	CSVQARGKNYGYTF
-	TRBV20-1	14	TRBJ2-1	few	TGCAGTGCGACGACAGCCGGGACCAGCAATGAGCAGTTCTTC	CSATTAGTSNEQFF
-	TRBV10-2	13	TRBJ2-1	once	TGCGCCAGCAGTGAGTGGGCGTCCACAGGGCAGTTCTTC	CASSEWASTGQFF
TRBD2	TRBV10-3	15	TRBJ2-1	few	TGTGCCACCGATCCCGGGACTAGCGGATACAATGAGCAGTTCTTC	CATDPGTSGYNEQFF
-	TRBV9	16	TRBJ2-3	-	TGTGCCAGCAGCGTAGGGACCCTCTTTGGCACAGATACGCAGTATTTT	CASSVGTLFGTDTQYF
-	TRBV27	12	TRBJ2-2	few	TGTGCCAGCAGTCGAAGGGCCGGGGAGCTGTTTTTT	CASSRRAGELFF